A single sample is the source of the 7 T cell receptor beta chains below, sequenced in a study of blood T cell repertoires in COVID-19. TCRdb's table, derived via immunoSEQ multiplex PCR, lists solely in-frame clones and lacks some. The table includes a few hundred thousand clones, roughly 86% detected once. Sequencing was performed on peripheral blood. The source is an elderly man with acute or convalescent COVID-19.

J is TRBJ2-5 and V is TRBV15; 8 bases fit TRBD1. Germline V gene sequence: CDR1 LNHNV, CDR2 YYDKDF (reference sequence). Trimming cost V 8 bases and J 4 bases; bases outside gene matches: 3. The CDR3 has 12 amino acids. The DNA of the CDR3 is TGTGCCACCGCCAGGGGGCCAGAGACCCAGTACTTC. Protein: CATARGPETQYF.

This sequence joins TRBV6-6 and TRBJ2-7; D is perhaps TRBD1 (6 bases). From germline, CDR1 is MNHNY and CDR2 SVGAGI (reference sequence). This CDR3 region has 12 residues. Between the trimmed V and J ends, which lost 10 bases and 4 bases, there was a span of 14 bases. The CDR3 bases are TGTGCCACCTCTGACCAGGGGTACGAGCAGTACTTC. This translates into CATSDQGYEQYF.

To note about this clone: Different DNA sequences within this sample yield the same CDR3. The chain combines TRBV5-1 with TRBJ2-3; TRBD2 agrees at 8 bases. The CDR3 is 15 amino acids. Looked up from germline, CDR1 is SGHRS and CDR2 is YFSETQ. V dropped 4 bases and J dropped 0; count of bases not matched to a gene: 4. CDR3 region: CASSITSGSTDTQYF. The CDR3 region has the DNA TGCGCCAGCAGCATCACTAGCGGAAGCACAGATACGCAGTATTTT.

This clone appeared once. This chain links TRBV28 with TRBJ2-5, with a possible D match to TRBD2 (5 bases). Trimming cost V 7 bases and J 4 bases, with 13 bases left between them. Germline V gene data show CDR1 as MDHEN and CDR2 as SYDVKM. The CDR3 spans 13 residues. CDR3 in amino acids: CASIGGVRETQYF. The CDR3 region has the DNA TGTGCCAGCATCGGAGGAGTCCGAGAGACCCAGTACTTC.

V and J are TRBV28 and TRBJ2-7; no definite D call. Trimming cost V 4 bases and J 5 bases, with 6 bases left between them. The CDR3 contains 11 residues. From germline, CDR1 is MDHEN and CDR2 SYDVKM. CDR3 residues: CASSSPDEQYF. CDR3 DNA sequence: TGTGCCAGCAGTTCCCCGGACGAGCAGTACTTC.

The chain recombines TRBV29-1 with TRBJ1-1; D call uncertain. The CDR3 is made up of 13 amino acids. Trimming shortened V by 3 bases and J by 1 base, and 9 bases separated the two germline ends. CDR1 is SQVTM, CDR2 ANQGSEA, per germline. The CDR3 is CSVEGRGNTEAFF. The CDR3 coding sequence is TGCAGCGTTGAGGGGAGAGGGAACACTGAAGCTTTCTTT.

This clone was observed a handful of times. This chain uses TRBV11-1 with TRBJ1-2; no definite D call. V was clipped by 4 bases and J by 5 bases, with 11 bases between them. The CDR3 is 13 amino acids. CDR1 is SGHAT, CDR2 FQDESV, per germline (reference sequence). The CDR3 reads CASSSPPGYGYTF. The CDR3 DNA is TGTGCCAGCAGCTCTCCCCCGGGGTATGGCTACACCTTC.